This section outlines one T cell receptor (beta chain) sequence together with its context. The time point: cycle 4 day 1 (C4D1), after more than 5 weeks of nivolumab. In every patient, relapse followed autologous stem cell transplantation, while exposure to brentuximab vedotin differed. The CDR3 has 15 residues. The junction had 2 bases not matched to a gene; V was cut back by 3 bases and J by 0 bases. Looked up from germline, CDR1 is MRHNA and CDR2 is SNTAGT. The data belong to a study of PD-1 blockade in classical Hodgkin lymphoma. The table came from immunoSEQ multiplex PCR; TCRdb's copy has only in-frame clones and leaves some out. This sample has about 90,000 clones, with approximately 86% found just once.

Sequencing was performed on peripheral blood mononuclear cells (PBMCs), taken before the fourth cycle of nivolumab. The V gene is TRBV6-4, the J gene TRBJ2-1; 7 nucleotides agree with TRBD2. The clonotype was recovered from a human donor with classical Hodgkin lymphoma. CDR3 protein: CASSEGGSSYNEQFF. Here the CDR3 DNA reads TGTGCCAGCAGTGAGGGGGGGAGCTCCTACAATGAGCAGTTCTTC.